What follows are 19 T cell receptor beta chains derived from one specimen sequenced in a study of cytotoxic CD8 clonotypes in ibrutinib-treated CLL. Profiling relied on immunoSEQ multiplex PCR, and the TCRdb table lists in-frame clones only, not all of them. Of fewer than 75,000 clones listed, 71% are singletons. Sample: PBMCs, taken after 12 months of ibrutinib treatment. The receptors come from a human donor with chronic lymphocytic leukemia.

This clone showed up just a few times. The CDR3 DNA follows: TGTGCCAGCAGTGAAGTGGGGCAGGTCGGTGAAGCTTTCTTT. Amino acid sequence: CASSEVGQVGEAFF. The rearrangement uses TRBV2 and TRBJ1-1; a possible D gene is TRBD1 (5 bases). V was clipped by 1 base and J by 7 bases, with 13 bases between them. The CDR3 has 14 amino acids. The germline V gene encodes CDR1 SNHLY and CDR2 FYNNEI.

The chain has TRBV6-1 and TRBJ1-1, with no clear D. The CDR3 covers 13 residues. With 4 bases removed from V and 1 base from J, the gap between germline ends came to 7 bases. Germline V CDR1 and CDR2: MNHNS, SASEGT. DNA for the CDR3: TGTGCCAGCAGTGGGCAGACGAACACTGAAGCTTTCTTT. Translation: CASSGQTNTEAFF.

The chain recombines TRBV6-1 with TRBJ1-5; 8 nucleotides match TRBD1. Germline CDR1 is MNHNS and CDR2 is SASEGT. V trimming: 4 bases; J trimming: 4 bases; junction bases outside the gene matches: 6. The CDR3 has 15 amino acids. The CDR3 here is CASSAGQGMNQPQHF. The CDR3 DNA reads TGTGCCAGCAGTGCCGGACAGGGAATGAATCAGCCCCAGCATTTT.

On this clone: Other DNA sequences in this specimen translate into the identical CDR3. This chain joins TRBV27 and TRBJ2-3; no clear D. CDR1 and CDR2 (germline): MNHEY, SMNVEV (reference sequence). Between the trimmed V and J ends, which lost 3 bases and 2 bases, there was a span of 9 bases. The CDR3 extends over 14 amino acids. Here the CDR3 reads CASSFAEITDTQYF. Written as DNA, the CDR3 is TGTGCCAGCAGTTTTGCAGAGATCACAGATACGCAGTATTTT.

The chain is built from TRBV19 and TRBJ1-2; D unresolved. Germline V CDR1 and CDR2: LNHDA, SQIVND (reference sequence). The V end was cut by 4 bases, the J end by 6 bases, with 18 bases between. The CDR3 contains 15 residues. Here the CDR3 reads CASSTSRPWNDGYTF. The CDR3 DNA sequence: TGTGCCAGTAGTACGTCCAGGCCGTGGAACGATGGCTACACCTTC. The full variable domain, completed using reference TRBV19 and TRBJ1-2, is DGGITQSPKYLFRKEGQNVTLSCEQNLNHDAMYWYRQDPGQGLRLIYYSQIVNDFQKGDIAEGYSVSREKKESFPLTVTSAQKNPTAFYLCASSTSRPWNDGYTFGSGTRLTVV.

The V gene is TRBV5-4, the J gene TRBJ2-2; 9 bases fit TRBD2. Germline V CDR1 and CDR2: SGHNT, YYREEE (reference sequence). With 0 bases clipped from V and 7 bases from J, the junction kept 7 bases outside the gene matches. The CDR3 loop spans 16 amino acids. CDR3 sequence reads: CASSLVSGSGGGELFF. The DNA for the CDR3 is TGTGCCAGCAGCTTGGTTAGCGGGAGCGGGGGCGGGGAGCTGTTTTTT.

This clone was seen a handful of times. V gene TRBV4-1 combines with J gene TRBJ2-3; TRBD2 aligns across 8 bases. The CDR3 runs to 18 residues. V was clipped by 4 bases and J by 2 bases; unmatched bases: 14. Germline CDR1 is MGHRA and CDR2 is YSYEKL. The DNA of the CDR3 is TGCGCCAGCAGCCGACAGAAGTTGGCGGGAGGAAACACAGATACGCAGTATTTT. Amino acid sequence: CASSRQKLAGGNTDTQYF.

The rearrangement joins TRBV7-6 to TRBJ2-2; D not certain. The V gene's germline CDR1 is SGHVS and CDR2 FNYEAQ. V lost 3 bases, J lost 2 bases, and 1 base lay in between. This CDR3 is 12 amino acids long. The CDR3 is CASSFNTGELFF. As DNA, the CDR3 is TGTGCCAGCAGCTTTAACACCGGGGAGCTGTTTTTT.

This clone was counted only a few times. The junction differs from germline at one of its ends, possibly a read error. The rearrangement links TRBV19 to TRBJ2-7; D is perhaps TRBD1 (7 bases). CDR3 size: 10 residues. Germline CDR1 is LNHDA and CDR2 is SQIVND (reference sequence). The CDR3 loop reads CASSIGRGDF. For the CDR3, the DNA is TGTGCCAGTAGTATTGGCAGGGGGGACTTC.

On this clone: A junction end diverges from the germline sequence, so it may reflect a read error. This sequence joins TRBV5-3 and TRBJ2-1, with TRBD2 matching 10 bases. TRBV5-3 is marked as an open reading frame, function uncertain. The length of the CDR3 is 15 residues. Here the CDR3 reads CASSLALAGVNEQFF. The DNA of the CDR3 is TGTGCCAGCAGCTTGGCGCTAGCGGGAGTTAATGAGCAGTTCTTC.

This clone was counted once. The gene calls are TRBV5-4 and TRBJ2-1; D gene unclear. Germline lookup yields CDR1 SGHNT and CDR2 YYREEE (reference sequence). CDR3 length equals 19 residues. V lost 4 bases to trimming and J lost 6 bases, with 29 bases between them. CDR3 DNA sequence: TGTGCCAGCAGCCCCCGCCGATATCTCTCCTCTCAGCCCCGCAATGAGCAGTTCTTC. Its translation is CASSPRRYLSSQPRNEQFF.

The sample holds a few counts of this clone. The genes are TRBV9 and TRBJ1-1; weak D call: TRBD1 (6 bases). V lost 2 bases, J lost 6 bases, and 17 bases lay in between. This CDR3 is built from 15 residues. The V gene's germline CDR1 is SGDLS and CDR2 YYNGEE. This chain's CDR3 is CASSVSRGPLPEAFF. Written as DNA, the CDR3 is TGTGCCAGCAGCGTCTCCAGGGGTCCTCTGCCTGAAGCTTTCTTT.

V is TRBV5-4 and J is TRBJ2-5; 7 bases are shared with TRBD2. Losses at the gene ends were 4 bases for V and 4 bases for J; bases not matched to a gene: 4. CDR3 length: 13 amino acids. Germline loops: CDR1 SGHNT, CDR2 YYREEE (reference sequence). The CDR3 here is CASSLSGGETQYF. The CDR3 nucleotides are TGTGCCAGCAGCCTATCGGGAGGAGAGACCCAGTACTTC. Complete variable domain (other parts from reference TRBV5-4 and TRBJ2-5): ETGVTQSPTHLIKTRGQQVTLRCSSQSGHNTVSWYQQALGQGPQFIFQYYREEENGRGNFPPRFSGLQFPNYSSELNVNALELDDSALYLCASSLSGGETQYFGPGTRLLVL.

The CDR3 sequence: CASSWGTNTEAFF. CDR3 DNA sequence: TGTGCCAGCAGTTGGGGCACGAACACTGAAGCTTTCTTT. The rearrangement joins TRBV6-6 to TRBJ1-1; D may be TRBD1 (5 bases). V lost 4 bases, J lost 1 base, and 7 bases lay in between. The germline gives CDR1 MNHNY, CDR2 SVGAGI (reference sequence). The CDR3 loop spans 13 amino acids.

V is TRBV6-1 and J is TRBJ1-4; TRBD1 might be the D (6 bases). V lost 4 bases and J 5 bases, leaving 8 bases between the germline ends. The CDR3 contains 13 residues. Germline CDR1 MNHNS, CDR2 SASEGT. CDR3 protein: CASSAGQNEKLFF. As DNA, the CDR3 is TGTGCCAGCAGTGCCGGACAGAATGAAAAACTGTTTTTT.

This clone was counted only a few times. The chain links TRBV2 to TRBJ1-1; TRBD1 agrees at 10 bases. Germline trimming cut 5 bases from V and 5 bases from J; bases unmatched to any gene: 5. From germline, CDR1 is SNHLY and CDR2 FYNNEI. This CDR3 is 14 amino acids long. This chain's CDR3 is CASSPDRGITEAFF. The DNA for the CDR3 is TGTGCCAGCAGTCCGGACAGGGGGATTACTGAAGCTTTCTTT.

The chain recombines TRBV7-2 with TRBJ2-1, with 7 bases fitting TRBD1. The CDR3 spans 15 residues. Germline CDR1 is SGHTA and CDR2 is FQGNSA. Unmatched junction bases numbered 3, after V lost 2 bases and J lost 2 bases. The CDR3 protein is CASSLHRGTYNEQFF. For the CDR3, the DNA is TGTGCCAGCAGCTTACACAGGGGAACCTACAATGAGCAGTTCTTC.

The chain links TRBV28 to TRBJ2-3; 8 nucleotides align to TRBD1. V dropped 2 bases and J dropped 4; count of bases not matched to a gene: 2. CDR3 length: 14 residues. Per germline, CDR1 MDHEN and CDR2 SYDVKM. CDR3 sequence (DNA): TGTGCCAGCAGTTTACAGGGGGCCTCAGATACGCAGTATTTT. Translating gives CASSLQGASDTQYF.

This chain joins TRBV7-9 and TRBJ2-4; 7 bases align to TRBD1. V shed 2 bases, J shed 6 bases, and the junction held 7 bases outside the gene matches. The CDR3 runs to 15 residues. Per germline, CDR1 SEHNR and CDR2 FQNEAQ (reference sequence). CDR3 DNA sequence: TGTGCCAGCAGCTTATCCGGGACAGCTGGAAACATTCAGTACTTC. This translates into CASSLSGTAGNIQYF.